This TCR beta chain was sequenced in a study of blood T cell repertoires in COVID-19 (dated by TCRdb to 2018 to 2021). Notes on the research overall: The collaborator samples originated in the United States, Italy and Spain and spanned the acute and convalescent phases of COVID-19. The prospective study material was composed of cDNA or gDNA derived from T cells, B-cell-depleted T cells, or PBMCs. The dataset comprised deeply sampled blood TCRbeta repertoires from subjects exposed to, actively infected with, or recovered from COVID-19. The repertoires were made available in a free public database intended to serve as a resource for research on the immune response to SARS-CoV-2. Samples were obtained from the ongoing ImmuneRACE study (first 160 participants) and from some 1,300 subjects provided by 6 global collaborators. Sample metadata almost always included a de-identified subject ID, COVID-19 status, age in years and sex. Where available, HLA class I and class II types were taken from metadata supplied by the sample provider and were not determined by assay-based typing. Study-level results and caveats: The quantity of clinical and demographic metadata differed by source and by participant and was supplied without curation.

On this clone itself: Its cognate antigen has yet to be identified. No clone much larger than this one lies a single base away; base qualities are absent.

Participants in the prospective study were aged roughly 18 to 100 years, lived in some 24 United States geographic areas, and enrolled through a virtual design. To assign participants to cohorts, the prospective study relied on clinical history that participants themselves reported in a screening survey and a study questionnaire. Recovered participants in ImmuneRACE Cohort 3 were defined as having two consecutive negative NP/OP PCR tests, clearance from a healthcare professional, or resolution of symptoms. In the prospective study, whole blood, serum and a nasopharyngeal or oropharyngeal swab were collected from each participant by mobile phlebotomists. Additional blood draws and questionnaires over an approximately 2-month period could optionally be provided by prospective study participants. Before DNA extraction, prospective study blood samples were shipped either frozen or at room temperature.

The CDR3 spans 13 residues, from the cysteine through the phenylalanine. The DNA shown is the 39-base CDR3, in frame from base 1. The germline V gene encodes CDR1 SNHLY and CDR2 FYNNEI. The V and J ends are trimmed by 6 bases and 11 bases, leaving 20 bases between them. TCRbeta CDR3 regions were amplified from genomic DNA using the immunoSEQ Assay, a bias-controlled multiplex PCR. Per the original workflow: The number of nucleated cells in each sample was estimated by amplification of reference gene primers within the assay. To quantify the absolute abundance of each unique TCRbeta CDR3 rearrangement, sequence reads were collapsed and filtered. For each sample, productive Simpson clonality was calculated as the square root of Simpson's diversity index over productive rearrangements. TCRdb obtained this table from immuneACCESS and retained in-frame rearrangements with V and J assigned. These tables miss some clones; where compared with another copy, unresolved V genes account for less than half of the shortfall, and the remainder is unexplained. The V and J calls and clone size come from that table; D and trimming were worked out from the DNA. This sample has a few hundred thousand clones in its table, and around 84% of those were observed once. The ten largest clones take up about 2.5% of the sample.

The rearranged segments are TRBV2 and TRBJ2-7; the D gene is perhaps TRBD2, on 6 matching bases. The TCR comes from a woman between 45 and 60 years old who had recovered from COVID-19. Material: PBMCs or T cells enriched from blood (not recorded which). The CDR3 sequence is CASRRVLASGEYF. Here is the DNA: TGTGCCAGCAGGAGGGTACTAGCCTCAGGAGAGTACTTC. Reference TRBV2 and TRBJ2-7 proteins supply the regions before and after the CDR3; the full variable domain is: EPEVTQTPSHQVTQMGQEVILRCVPISNHLYFYWYRQILGQKVEFLVSFYNNEISEKSEIFDDQFSVERPDGSNFTLKIRSTKLEDSAMYFCASRRVLASGEYFGPGTRLTVT.